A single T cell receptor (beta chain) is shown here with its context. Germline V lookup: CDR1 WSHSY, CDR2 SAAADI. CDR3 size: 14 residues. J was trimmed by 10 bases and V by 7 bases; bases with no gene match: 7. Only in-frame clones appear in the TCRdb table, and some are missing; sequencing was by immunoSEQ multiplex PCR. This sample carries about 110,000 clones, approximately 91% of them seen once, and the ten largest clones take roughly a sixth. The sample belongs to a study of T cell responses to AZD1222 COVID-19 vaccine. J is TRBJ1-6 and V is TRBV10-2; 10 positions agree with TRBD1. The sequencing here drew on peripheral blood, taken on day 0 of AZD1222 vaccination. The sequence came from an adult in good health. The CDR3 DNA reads TGCGCCAGCACCCATGACAGGGGGCGGTCACCCCTCCACTTT. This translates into CASTHDRGRSPLHF.